The clone carrying this TCR beta chain appeared once. Its antigen is still unknown. The data were obtained in a study of vaccination and CD4 T cells after COVID-19. With 6 bases clipped from V and 4 bases from J, the junction kept 9 bases outside the gene matches. The CDR3 extends over 14 amino acids. Looked up from germline, CDR1 is DFQATT and CDR2 is SNEGSKA (reference sequence). Cultured CD4+ T cell DNA underwent sequencing with the Oncomine TCR Beta short-read assay. TCRdb reanalysed the PCR reads using MiXCR and keeps one entry per CDR3 protein. The sample lists 11,000 or so distinct CDR3 sequences; approximately 40% were seen once. This sample's treatment: roughly 10-day PBMC culture with coronavirus spike peptide pools or control peptides (ViraFEST assay).

The chain is built from TRBV20-1 and TRBJ2-3; 8 bases match TRBD2. The sequenced material came from CD4+ T cells from blood, cultured in vitro. The clonotype comes from a human donor who had recovered from COVID-19. CDR3 loop: CSATRGGGADTQYF. In nucleotides, the CDR3 is TGCAGTGCCACCCGGGGGGGCGGGGCAGATACGCAGTATTTT.